This TCR beta chain came from a study of PD-1 blockade in classical Hodgkin lymphoma. Across the whole study: Once every 2 weeks, patients received intravenous nivolumab at 3 mg/kg.

A word on this clone: Its antigen is unknown.

Repertoires were generated with immunoSEQ multiplex PCR, while TCRdb's copy carries only in-frame clones and drops some. The sample lists roughly 13,000 clones; about four fifths were seen once. The time point here: cycle 4 day 1 (C4D1), after five to seven weeks of nivolumab. Every one of the patients relapsed after autologous stem cell transplantation (brentuximab vedotin exposure was variable). Thawed PBMCs underwent magnetic negative selection to yield purified CD4+ T cells. Under best response, outcomes were complete response, partial response or progressive disease. General study points: Those achieving complete response showed baseline diversity like newly diagnosed patients. Among the patients, those starting nivolumab under 1 year after ASCT were excluded.

Trimming removed 5 bases from V and 3 bases from J, with 10 bases in between. There are 13 residues in the CDR3. Germline V CDR1 and CDR2: SGHTA, FQGNSA. The V and J genes are TRBV7-2 and TRBJ1-1; D gene uncertain. This clonotype originated in a human donor with classical Hodgkin lymphoma. Here the sequenced sample was CD4+ T cells from blood, taken before the fourth cycle of nivolumab. The CDR3 region has the DNA TGTGCCAGCAGCCTAAACACGTACACTGAAGCTTTCTTT. It translates to CASSLNTYTEAFF.